Each of the 32 T cell receptor beta chains below was sequenced from the same sample in a study of Ad26.COV2.S vaccination and SARS-CoV-2 variants. Treatment reported: approximately 18 received Ad26.COV2.S at low or high dose, single or two shots; 5 received placebo; per-sample allocation not given. The samples date from day 63 after the first vaccine or placebo injection. Here immunoSEQ multiplex PCR was the method, and the copy in TCRdb shows in-frame clones only, minus some. The sample records 250,000 to 300,000 clones, about 90% being singletons. The sequencing used peripheral blood, collected in a trial of Ad26.COV2.S vaccine versus placebo. Source of these receptors: a person between 18 and 59 years old who received the Ad26.COV2.S COVID-19 vaccine or a placebo.

The chain has TRBV5-8 and TRBJ2-5; D is unclear. Germline V gene lookup returns CDR1 SGHTS and CDR2 YDEGEE. The CDR3 contains 16 residues. Between the trimmed V and J ends, which lost 4 bases and 5 bases, there was a span of 21 bases. The CDR3 reads CASSPFSRSQGETQYF. CDR3 bases: TGTGCCAGCAGCCCCTTCTCCCGGTCACAAGGCGAGACCCAGTACTTC.

In nucleotides, the CDR3 is TGTGCCAGTAGTATCCCACTAACGGGAAGTGGCTACACCTTC. Protein product: CASSIPLTGSGYTF. J is TRBJ1-2 and V is TRBV19, with no clear D. The CDR3 sequence is 14 residues long. CDR1 and CDR2 (germline): LNHDA, SQIVND (reference sequence). Trimming removed 3 bases from V and 7 bases from J, with 15 bases in between.

This clone was seen only a few times. This chain connects TRBV10-3 to TRBJ1-1, with D perhaps matching TRBD1 (5 bases). The CDR3 runs 13 residues. The germline V and J ends were trimmed by 7 bases and 5 bases, with 14 bases remaining between them. CDR1 and CDR2 (germline): ENHRY, SYGVKD. CDR3 coding DNA: TGTGCCATCAAGTTAACAGGAAAAACTGAAGCTTTCTTT. Encoded protein: CAIKLTGKTEAFF.

The V gene is TRBV7-8, the J gene TRBJ2-1; tentative D call: TRBD2 (6 bases). The CDR3 length is 17 residues. Germline CDR1 and CDR2: SGHVS and FQNEAQ. V was cut by 2 bases and J by 0 bases, with 14 bases left in between. This CDR3 reads CASSLRAGLSSYNEQFF. CDR3 coding DNA: TGTGCCAGCAGCTTACGAGCGGGCCTAAGCTCCTACAATGAGCAGTTCTTC.

Concerning this clone itself: The identical CDR3 is also encoded by other nucleotide sequences in the sample. The chain combines TRBV5-1 with TRBJ2-1; 10 positions match TRBD1. Germline assignment: CDR1 SGHRS and CDR2 YFSETQ. The junction had 3 bases not matched to a gene; V was cut back by 4 bases and J by 2 bases. The CDR3 totals 15 residues. The CDR3 protein is CASSPGTGAYNEQFF. The CDR3 bases are TGCGCCAGCAGCCCCGGGACAGGGGCCTACAATGAGCAGTTCTTC.

There are a few counts of this clone. The V gene is TRBV5-1, the J gene TRBJ1-3; a possible D gene is TRBD1 (5 bases). The germline V gene encodes CDR1 SGHRS and CDR2 YFSETQ. Trimming took 0 bases from V and 4 from J, leaving 8 bases between them. CDR3 size: 14 residues. CDR3 DNA sequence: TGCGCCAGCAGCTTGGCAGGGTACGGAAACACCATATATTTT. Translating gives CASSLAGYGNTIYF.

The chain couples TRBV25-1 to TRBJ2-3, with D possibly being TRBD1 (8 bases). Trimming took off 2 bases at V and 6 bases at J, with 18 bases between the two ends. Germline V gene lookup returns CDR1 MGHDK and CDR2 SYGVNS. The CDR3 has 16 amino acids. CDR3 DNA: TGTGCCAGCAGTGAAGCGGACAGGGCGGGGGAGGATACGCAGTATTTT. This encodes CASSEADRAGEDTQYF.

The rearrangement joins TRBV18 to TRBJ2-2, with unresolved D. Germline V gene lookup returns CDR1 KGHSH and CDR2 LQKENI. Trimming removed 1 base at V and 1 base at J, with 4 bases between. The CDR3 runs to 14 residues. CDR3 amino acids: CASSPQGNTGELFF. CDR3 DNA sequence: TGTGCCAGCTCACCACAGGGGAACACCGGGGAGCTGTTTTTT.

Details on this clone: The sample holds other DNA sequences that translate to the same CDR3. CDR3 DNA: TGCGCCAGCAGCCAAGCCAACTATGGCTACACCTTC. It codes for CASSQANYGYTF. J is TRBJ1-2 and V is TRBV4-3, with D unresolved. Germline CDR1 LGHNA, CDR2 YSLEER. Trimming shortened V by 1 base and J by 2 bases, and 2 bases separated the two germline ends. CDR3 length: 12 amino acids.

The chain links TRBV5-4 to TRBJ2-7; possibly TRBD1 for D (7 bases). Trimming took 4 bases from V and 1 from J, leaving 15 bases between them. Germline V CDR1 and CDR2: SGHNT, YYREEE (reference sequence). CDR3 length: 15 residues. The DNA of the CDR3 is TGTGCCAGCAGCGATCCGACAGGGAGGTCCTACGAGCAGTACTTC. Protein product: CASSDPTGRSYEQYF.

The chain carries TRBV12-3 or TRBV12-4 and TRBJ1-4; 9 bases map to TRBD1. V shed 5 bases, J shed 5 bases, and the junction held 0 bases outside the gene matches. The CDR3 has 13 amino acids. The CDR3 DNA is TGTGCCAGCAGTGGGACAGGGAATGAAAAACTGTTTTTT. Translating gives CASSGTGNEKLFF.

The gene calls are TRBV5-1 and TRBJ1-1; D may be TRBD1 (5 bases). The CDR3 sequence is 15 residues long. Germline CDR1 reads SGHRS; CDR2 reads YFSETQ. Trimming cost V 2 bases and J 1 base, with 12 bases left between them. The CDR3 DNA sequence: TGCGCCAGCAGCTTTTCGGGGCTGACGAACACTGAAGCTTTCTTT. This codes for CASSFSGLTNTEAFF. Filled out from reference TRBV5-1 and TRBJ1-1, the complete variable domain reads KAGVTQTPRYLIKTRGQQVTLSCSPISGHRSVSWYQQTPGQGLQFLFEYFSETQRNKGNFPGRFSGRQFSNSRSEMNVSTLELGDSALYLCASSFSGLTNTEAFFGQGTRLTVV.

The chain links TRBV2 to TRBJ1-2, with D unresolved. Per germline, CDR1 SNHLY and CDR2 FYNNEI. V was pared by 7 bases and J by 8 bases, with 23 bases between. CDR3 length: 15 amino acids. This CDR3 is CASILEKAGPRGYTF. Here the CDR3 DNA reads TGTGCCAGCATTCTCGAAAAAGCCGGGCCCAGAGGCTACACCTTC.

The chain uses TRBV3-1 (or the pseudogene TRBV3-2) and TRBJ2-3; D unresolved. CDR3 size: 13 residues. Germline lookup yields CDR1 LGHDT and CDR2 YNNKEL (reference sequence). V was cut by 3 bases and J by 10 bases, with 14 bases left in between. The CDR3 DNA reads TGTGCCAGCAGCCATAAAAGACAAAACGCGCAGTATTTT. Residues: CASSHKRQNAQYF.

J is TRBJ2-7 and V is TRBV5-1, with D possibly matching TRBD1 (7 bases). V was clipped by 4 bases and J by 1 base, with 15 bases between them. Per the germline V gene, CDR1 is SGHRS and CDR2 is YFSETQ. The CDR3 has 15 amino acids. As DNA, the CDR3 is TGCGCCAGCAGCCCGAACGGGGGACAGTCCTACGAGCAGTACTTC. Amino acids: CASSPNGGQSYEQYF. Looking up the rest from reference TRBV5-1 and TRBJ2-7 gives the full variable domain: KAGVTQTPRYLIKTRGQQVTLSCSPISGHRSVSWYQQTPGQGLQFLFEYFSETQRNKGNFPGRFSGRQFSNSRSEMNVSTLELGDSALYLCASSPNGGQSYEQYFGPGTRLTVT.

Of note for this clone: Other nucleotide sequences from this sample produce the same CDR3. The rearrangement joins TRBV6-1 to TRBJ1-5; D remains unclear. Deletions cut 3 bases from V and 0 bases from J, with 3 bases between. This CDR3 is built from 13 residues. Germline V lookup: CDR1 MNHNS, CDR2 SASEGT. The CDR3 loop is CASSDPSNQPQHF. Written as DNA, the CDR3 is TGTGCCAGCAGTGACCCTAGCAATCAGCCCCAGCATTTT.

This rearrangement joins TRBV5-5 to TRBJ2-7; TRBD1 agrees at 10 bases. The CDR3 totals 14 residues. CDR1 and CDR2 from the germline V gene are SGHKS and YYEKEE (reference sequence). V was pared by 4 bases and J by 5 bases, with 6 bases of the junction left unmatched. The CDR3 sequence: CASSRDRGIHEQYF. DNA for the CDR3: TGTGCCAGCAGCCGGGACAGGGGAATCCACGAGCAGTACTTC.

The J gene is TRBJ2-5, the V gene TRBV6-4; 9 positions agree with TRBD1. The CDR3 spans 16 residues. Germline assignment: CDR1 MRHNA and CDR2 SNTAGT. V trimming: 3 bases; J trimming: 5 bases; junction bases outside the gene matches: 10. CDR3 nucleotides: TGTGCCAGCAGTGATCAACCGACAGGGGGGAGGGAGACCCAGTACTTC. Translated: CASSDQPTGGRETQYF.

J is TRBJ1-6 and V is TRBV7-8; no definite D call. This CDR3 is built from 16 residues. The V gene lost 7 bases and the J gene lost 0 bases, with 13 bases spanning the gap. CDR1 and CDR2 (germline): SGHVS, FQNEAQ. The CDR3 nucleotides read TGTGCCAGCAACCGCGGGCCGAGCTCCTATAATTCACCCCTCCACTTT. This encodes CASNRGPSSYNSPLHF. Together with reference TRBV7-8 and TRBJ1-6, the CDR3 gives the full variable domain: GAGVSQSPRYKVAKRGQDVALRCDPISGHVSLFWYQQALGQGPEFLTYFQNEAQLDKSGLPSDRFFAERPEGSVSTLKIQRTQQEDSAVYLCASNRGPSSYNSPLHFGNGTRLTVT.

The genes are TRBV10-3 and TRBJ1-1, with TRBD1 identical over 8 bases. Trimming at V came to 2 bases and at J to 2 bases, leaving 4 bases not matched to a gene. CDR1 is ENHRY, CDR2 SYGVKD, per germline. This CDR3 is built from 15 residues. CDR3 DNA: TGTGCCATCAGTGAGCCCGGACAGGGAAACACTGAAGCTTTCTTT. It specifies CAISEPGQGNTEAFF.

The gene calls are TRBV5-1 and TRBJ2-1, with 9 positions matching TRBD1. CDR1 is SGHRS and CDR2 is YFSETQ in the germline V gene. The length of the CDR3 is 12 residues. V was pared by 2 bases and J by 15 bases, with 6 bases of the junction left unmatched. The CDR3 region has the DNA TGCGCCAGCAGCTTAGGGGACAGGGTGTCGTTCTTC. Amino acid sequence: CASSLGDRVSFF.

CDR3 sequence: CASISELVSYNEQFF. As DNA, the CDR3 is TGTGCCAGCATATCCGAACTAGTATCCTACAATGAGCAGTTCTTC. J is TRBJ2-1 and V is TRBV2; D may be TRBD2 (5 bases). V dropped 7 bases and J dropped 1 base, with 14 bases sitting between them. This CDR3 has 15 amino acids. Germline V gene sequence: CDR1 SNHLY, CDR2 FYNNEI. Looking up the rest from reference TRBV2 and TRBJ2-1 gives the full variable domain: EPEVTQTPSHQVTQMGQEVILRCVPISNHLYFYWYRQILGQKVEFLVSFYNNEISEKSEIFDDQFSVERPDGSNFTLKIRSTKLEDSAMYFCASISELVSYNEQFFGPGTRLTVL.

The V call is TRBV7-8, the J call TRBJ2-1, with TRBD2 matching 7 bases. The ends lost 5 bases at V and 5 bases at J; junction bases unmatched: 12. This CDR3 comprises 16 residues. Germline lookup yields CDR1 SGHVS and CDR2 FQNEAQ. The CDR3 DNA reads TGTGCCAGCAGCCCATTAGCGGGCTTGTTTGACAATGAGCAGTTCTTC. It codes for CASSPLAGLFDNEQFF.

The V gene is TRBV10-2, the J gene TRBJ2-7; TRBD2 matches 9 bases. The CDR3 totals 11 residues. Germline V gene sequence: CDR1 WSHSY, CDR2 SAAADI. V shed 6 bases, J shed 9 bases, and the junction held 3 bases outside the gene matches. The CDR3: CASRTSGGQYF. CDR3 DNA sequence: TGCGCCAGCAGGACTAGCGGCGGGCAGTACTTC.

This chain connects TRBV6-4 to TRBJ1-1, with 9 positions matching TRBD1. V dropped 6 bases and J dropped 7; count of bases not matched to a gene: 6. Looked up from germline, CDR1 is MRHNA and CDR2 is SNTAGT. This CDR3 has 13 residues. DNA of the CDR3: TGTGCCAGCAGGGGACAGGGAAAGGATGAAGCTTTCTTT. Protein product: CASRGQGKDEAFF.

The V and J genes are TRBV21-1 and TRBJ2-7; the table's D call TRBD2 went unverified against the DNA. TRBV21-1 is a pseudogene. This CDR3 spans 15 amino acids. CDR3 DNA sequence: TGTGCCAGCAGCAAAGGTCGGGAGATAATAGACGAGCAGTACTTC. Translating gives CASSKGREIIDEQYF.

The chain recombines TRBV6-1 with TRBJ2-5; 10 bases line up with TRBD2. CDR3 length: 18 residues. With 0 bases clipped from V and 5 bases from J, the junction kept 12 bases outside the gene matches. In germline, CDR1 is MNHNS, CDR2 SASEGT. The CDR3 sequence: CASSEAIGLAGVRETQYF. CDR3 coding DNA: TGTGCCAGCAGTGAAGCGATCGGGCTAGCGGGAGTAAGGGAGACCCAGTACTTC.

V usage is TRBV5-1 and J usage is TRBJ2-3; either TRBD1 or TRBD2 may fit D (5 bases each). This CDR3 region has 14 residues. Germline V gene sequence: CDR1 SGHRS, CDR2 YFSETQ. V was pared by 4 bases and J by 4 bases, with 13 bases between. Here the CDR3 DNA reads TGCGCCAGCAGCACGGGACCAGGCCCAGATACGCAGTATTTT. It yields the protein CASSTGPGPDTQYF. Supplemented by reference TRBV5-1 and TRBJ2-3, the full variable domain reads KAGVTQTPRYLIKTRGQQVTLSCSPISGHRSVSWYQQTPGQGLQFLFEYFSETQRNKGNFPGRFSGRQFSNSRSEMNVSTLELGDSALYLCASSTGPGPDTQYFGPGTRLTVL.

This sequence joins TRBV6-2 or TRBV6-3 and TRBJ2-5; D is perhaps TRBD1 (5 bases). This CDR3 spans 15 amino acids. Trimming cost V 6 bases and J 4 bases, with 18 bases left between them. Germline V gene lookup returns CDR1 MNHEY and CDR2 SVGEGT. The CDR3 region has the DNA TGTGCCAGCAGCCACCGGGCCCTAGGGGCAGAGACCCAGTACTTC. Residues: CASSHRALGAETQYF.

In DNA, the CDR3 is TGTGCCAGCAGCTTAGTTCAGGGGAATTCTGAAGCTTTCTTT. Amino acids: CASSLVQGNSEAFF. The chain has TRBV7-8 and TRBJ1-1; D perhaps matches TRBD1 (6 bases). V lost 1 base to trimming and J lost 6 bases, with 12 bases between them. There are 14 residues in the CDR3. Germline V CDR1 and CDR2: SGHVS, FQNEAQ. The variable domain in full, with the rest retrieved from reference TRBV7-8 and TRBJ1-1, is GAGVSQSPRYKVAKRGQDVALRCDPISGHVSLFWYQQALGQGPEFLTYFQNEAQLDKSGLPSDRFFAERPEGSVSTLKIQRTQQEDSAVYLCASSLVQGNSEAFFGQGTRLTVV.

This chain links TRBV7-2 with TRBJ1-6; no definite D call. Trimming pared 0 bases from V and 13 bases from J, leaving 16 bases between. The germline CDR1 and CDR2 sequences are SGHTA and FQGNSA. This CDR3 contains 15 residues. The DNA of the CDR3 is TGTGCCAGCAGCTTAGCCACAGCCGTTACTTCCCCCCTCCACTTT. This encodes CASSLATAVTSPLHF.

This chain joins TRBV7-9 and TRBJ2-1; TRBD1 agrees at 7 bases. The CDR3 totals 15 residues. The junction had 3 bases not matched to a gene; V was cut back by 2 bases and J by 2 bases. Looked up from germline, CDR1 is SEHNR and CDR2 is FQNEAQ (reference sequence). The CDR3, as DNA: TGTGCCAGCAGCTTACGGACAGGAACCTACAATGAGCAGTTCTTC. Translated: CASSLRTGTYNEQFF.